This T cell receptor beta chain stems from a study of identical twins. Findings of the study overall: Abundant beta clonotypes from cord blood had fewer insertions, unlike memory repertoires, which showed none.

A universal primer site came from template switching; cDNA carried unique molecular identifiers. TCRdb used MiXCR to reprocess the 5' RACE reads, holding one entry per CDR3 protein. The table shows approximately 630,000 distinct CDR3 sequences, with 7% to 7.5% occurring only once. About this clonotype: What it binds is not known.

Healthy Caucasians made up all donors. V shed 2 bases, J shed 5 bases, and the junction held 5 bases outside the gene matches. The length of the CDR3 is 15 residues. Per germline, CDR1 SGHRS and CDR2 YFSETQ. The same sample was also used in a study of yellow fever vaccine responses in identical twins.

This receptor was obtained from a woman younger than 30 in good health. This chain connects TRBV5-1 to TRBJ2-7; the match to TRBD1 covers 12 bases. Sequenced material: PBMCs. CDR3 sequence reads: CASSLPGTGGHEQYF. DNA of the CDR3: TGCGCCAGCAGCTTACCCGGGACAGGGGGCCACGAGCAGTACTTC.